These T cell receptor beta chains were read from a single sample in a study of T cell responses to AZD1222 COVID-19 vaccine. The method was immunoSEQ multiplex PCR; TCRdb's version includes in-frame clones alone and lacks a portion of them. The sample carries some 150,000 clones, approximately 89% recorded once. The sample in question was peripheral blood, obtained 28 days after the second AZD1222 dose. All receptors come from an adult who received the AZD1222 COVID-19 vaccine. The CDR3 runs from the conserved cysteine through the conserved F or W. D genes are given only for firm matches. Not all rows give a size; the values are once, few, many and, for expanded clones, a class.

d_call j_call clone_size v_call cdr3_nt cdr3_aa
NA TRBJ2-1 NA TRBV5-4 TGTGCCAGCAGCGAAGGGACTGGCTCCTACAATGAGCAGTTCTTC CASSEGTGSYNEQFF
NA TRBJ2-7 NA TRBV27 TGTGCCAGCAGTTATGGCAAGACCTACGAGCAGTACTTC CASSYGKTYEQYF
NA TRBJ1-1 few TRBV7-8 TGTGCCAGCAGCCGATGGGGGGGAGGCACTGAAGCTTTCTTT CASSRWGGGTEAFF
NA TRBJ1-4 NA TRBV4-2 TGTGCCAGCAGCCAAGATCAGGCCGGTTGGGAAAAACTGTTTTTT CASSQDQAGWEKLFF
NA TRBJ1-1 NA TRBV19 TGTGCCAGTAGTATAGCGGCAGGTAGCCGGCGGGTTGAAGCTTTCTTT CASSIAAGSRRVEAFF
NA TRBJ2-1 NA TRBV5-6 TGTGCCAGCAGCCTGGGGTCAGTCCACAATGAGCAGTTCTTC CASSLGSVHNEQFF
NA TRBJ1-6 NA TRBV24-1 TGTGCCACCAGGGTTGCAGGGTCATATAATTCACCCCTCCACTTT CATRVAGSYNSPLHF
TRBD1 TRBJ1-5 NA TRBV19 TGTGCCAGTAGCCCCGATCCAGGACAGGGGTTGGGTCAGCCCCAGCATTTT CASSPDPGQGLGQPQHF
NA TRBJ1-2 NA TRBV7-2 TGTGCCAGCAGCTTAGGTCCCCAGGTGGGCTACACCTTC CASSLGPQVGYTF
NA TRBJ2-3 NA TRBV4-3 TGCGCCAGCAGCCAAGGAGGCGGGATTAGCACAGATACGCAGTATTTT CASSQGGGISTDTQYF
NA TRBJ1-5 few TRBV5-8 TGTGCCAGCAGCTTGGCAGGGTTGAGCAATCAGCCCCAGCATTTT CASSLAGLSNQPQHF
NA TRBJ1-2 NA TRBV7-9 TGTGCCAGCAGCTTAGCGTCAAGCTATGGCTACACCTTC CASSLASSYGYTF
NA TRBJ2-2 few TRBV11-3 TGTGCCAGCAGCTTCTCACACACGCGGGAGCTGTTTTTT CASSFSHTRELFF
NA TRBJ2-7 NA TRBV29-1 TGCAGCGTTGAAGGTCGTCCGGGCTCCTACGAGCAGTACTTC CSVEGRPGSYEQYF
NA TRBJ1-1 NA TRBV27 TGTGCCAGCAGTCCCGGATCTGGGGGCGCTTTCTTT CASSPGSGGAFF
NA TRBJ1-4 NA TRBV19 TGTGCCAGTAGTTCCCTGGGAACTAATGAAAAACTGTTTTTT CASSSLGTNEKLFF
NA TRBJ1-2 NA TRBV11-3 TGTGCCAGCAGCCCTGGGTCTCTGGGAAATGGCTACACCTTC CASSPGSLGNGYTF
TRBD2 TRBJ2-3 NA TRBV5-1 TGCGCCAGCAGCCCGACTAGCGGGACCACAGATACGCAGTATTTT CASSPTSGTTDTQYF
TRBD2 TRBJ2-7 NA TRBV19 TGTGCCAGTAGTATTAGCGGGGGACCCTACGAGCAGTACTTC CASSISGGPYEQYF
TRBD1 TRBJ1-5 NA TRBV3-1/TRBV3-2 TGTGCCAGCAGCCATCGAGGCTCCGGGACAGGGAACAATCAGCCCCAGCATTTT CASSHRGSGTGNNQPQHF
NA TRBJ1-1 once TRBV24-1 TGTGCCACCAGTGATGGGGCGCGGACTGAAGCTTTCTTT CATSDGARTEAFF
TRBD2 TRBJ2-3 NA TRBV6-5 TGTGCCAGCAGTTCGGGGACTAGCGGGTTAACAGATACGCAGTATTTT CASSSGTSGLTDTQYF
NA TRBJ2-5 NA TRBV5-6 TGTGCCAGCCCAGCTAGAAGACGGGTGCGGCGGGAGACCCAGTACTTC CASPARRRVRRETQYF
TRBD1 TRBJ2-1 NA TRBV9 TGTGCCAGCAGCGTAGGCGACAGGGTATACAATGAGCAGTTCTTC CASSVGDRVYNEQFF
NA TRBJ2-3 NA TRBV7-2 TGTGCCAGCAGCTTCCGGGGCACAGATACGCAGTATTTT CASSFRGTDTQYF
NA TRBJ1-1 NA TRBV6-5 TGTGCCAGTACTAGGTACACTGAAGCTTTCTTT CASTRYTEAFF
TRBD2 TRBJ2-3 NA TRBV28 TGTGCCAGCAGTCCGATATTAGGACTAGCGGGAATTAGCACAGATACGCAGTATTTT CASSPILGLAGISTDTQYF
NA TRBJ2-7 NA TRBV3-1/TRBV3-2 TGTGCCAGCAGCGTCGGGTACGAGCAGTACTTC CASSVGYEQYF
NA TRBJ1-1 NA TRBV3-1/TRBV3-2 TGTGCCAGCAGCCAGTTGCCCGGGGAAGCTTTCTTT CASSQLPGEAFF
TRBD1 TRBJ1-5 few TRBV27 TGTGCCAGCAGTAAAGACAGGGCCAATCAGCCCCAGCATTTT CASSKDRANQPQHF
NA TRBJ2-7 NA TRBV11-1 TGTGCCAGCAGCTTAGATCGGTTTGGGGGCTACGAGCAGTACTTC CASSLDRFGGYEQYF
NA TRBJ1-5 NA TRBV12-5 TGTGCTAGTGGTTTGGACGCCCAGCCCCAGCATTTT CASGLDAQPQHF
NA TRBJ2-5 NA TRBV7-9 TGTGCCAGCAGGTTAGGAGCGGCGGGTGAGACCCAGTACTTC CASRLGAAGETQYF
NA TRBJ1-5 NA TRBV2 TGTGCCAGCAGTGACCGACTTGGGGCAGCGAATCAGCCCCAGCATTTT CASSDRLGAANQPQHF
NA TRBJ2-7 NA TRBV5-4 TGTGCCAGCAGCCTTGACCCGAGCCCCTACGAGCAGTACTTC CASSLDPSPYEQYF
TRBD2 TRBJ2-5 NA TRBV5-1 TGCGCCAGCAGCTTGGCCCCGGGGGGTCAAGAGACCCAGTACTTC CASSLAPGGQETQYF
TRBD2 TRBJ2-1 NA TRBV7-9 TGTGCCAGCAGCTTAGGGACTAGCTACTACAATGAGCAGTTCTTC CASSLGTSYYNEQFF